The 6 T cell receptor beta chains presented below share a single source sample, sequenced in a study of cytomegalovirus exposure and HLA in healthy donors. The PCR had 60 Vbeta and 13 Jbeta primers. Profiled with immunoSEQ multiplex PCR; TCRdb holds only in-frame clones, not every one. The sample yields roughly 80,000 clones, approximately 74% seen once. Material: PBMCs. The receptors come from a woman aged 45-60 years in good health and CMV-seropositive.

The chain has TRBV6-6 and TRBJ1-5; the D is unclear. CDR1 is MNHNY and CDR2 is SVGAGI in the germline V gene (reference sequence). V lost 2 bases and J lost 0, with 8 bases in between. This CDR3 spans 15 amino acids. As DNA, the CDR3 is TGTGCCAGCAGTTACCCCACAGATAGCAATCAGCCCCAGCATTTT. It translates to CASSYPTDSNQPQHF.

V and J are TRBV5-1 and TRBJ2-5; D is unclear. Trimming took 4 bases from V and 5 from J, leaving 9 bases between them. Germline V gene sequence: CDR1 SGHRS, CDR2 YFSETQ. The CDR3 totals 12 residues. The CDR3 nucleotides are TGCGCCAGCAGCGGAGAGGAGGAGACCCAGTACTTC. Its protein product is CASSGEEETQYF.

The V gene is TRBV19, the J gene TRBJ1-5; D possibly corresponds to TRBD1 (6 bases). Trimming took off 3 bases at V and 6 bases at J, with 15 bases between the two ends. CDR1 LNHDA and CDR2 SQIVND come from the germline V gene (reference sequence). The CDR3 totals 15 residues. For the CDR3, the DNA is TGTGCCAGTAGTATTCCAGGGGTTCGCGGTCAGCCCCAGCATTTT. Encoded protein: CASSIPGVRGQPQHF.

The chain uses TRBV18 and TRBJ2-7, with 7 bases matching TRBD2. The CDR3 extends over 15 amino acids. V gave up 1 base and J gave up 3 bases; unmatched junction bases: 6. Germline loops: CDR1 KGHSH, CDR2 LQKENI. The CDR3 sequence is CASSPQGGRIYEQYF. CDR3 sequence (DNA): TGTGCCAGCTCACCACAGGGCGGGAGAATCTACGAGCAGTACTTC.

This rearrangement joins TRBV2 to TRBJ2-7; D gene ambiguous. Germline V gene lookup returns CDR1 SNHLY and CDR2 FYNNEI. The CDR3 extends over 13 amino acids. The V end was cut by 3 bases, the J end by 1 base, with 7 bases between. CDR3: CASSEADSYEQYF. In nucleotides, the CDR3 is TGTGCCAGCAGTGAGGCGGATTCCTACGAGCAGTACTTC.

The genes are TRBV27 and TRBJ2-7, with TRBD1 matching 7 bases. The germline CDR1 and CDR2 sequences are MNHEY and SMNVEV (reference sequence). With 2 bases clipped from V and 4 bases from J, the junction kept 11 bases outside the gene matches. CDR3 length: 16 residues. The CDR3 spells CASSLISGQFLYEQYF. The CDR3 DNA follows: TGTGCCAGCAGTTTAATTTCGGGACAGTTCCTTTACGAGCAGTACTTC.